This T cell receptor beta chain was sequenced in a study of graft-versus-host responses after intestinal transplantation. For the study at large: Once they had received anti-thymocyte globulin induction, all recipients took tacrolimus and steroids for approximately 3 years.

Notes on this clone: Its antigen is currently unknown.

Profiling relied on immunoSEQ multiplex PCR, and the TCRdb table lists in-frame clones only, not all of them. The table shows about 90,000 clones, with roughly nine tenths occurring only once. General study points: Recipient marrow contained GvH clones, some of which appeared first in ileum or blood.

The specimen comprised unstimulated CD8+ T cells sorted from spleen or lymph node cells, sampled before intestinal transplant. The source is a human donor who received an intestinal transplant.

As DNA, the CDR3 is TGTGCCAGCAGCCCGGGCCGGGGGGGAACAGATACGCAGTATTTT. Translation: CASSPGRGGTDTQYF. The rearrangement uses TRBV7-9 and TRBJ2-3; 8 bases are a match to TRBD2. The J segment lost 3 bases and the V segment lost 5 bases, leaving 7 bases of the junction unmatched. Germline V gene sequence: CDR1 SEHNR, CDR2 FQNEAQ (reference sequence). The CDR3 is 15 residues long.